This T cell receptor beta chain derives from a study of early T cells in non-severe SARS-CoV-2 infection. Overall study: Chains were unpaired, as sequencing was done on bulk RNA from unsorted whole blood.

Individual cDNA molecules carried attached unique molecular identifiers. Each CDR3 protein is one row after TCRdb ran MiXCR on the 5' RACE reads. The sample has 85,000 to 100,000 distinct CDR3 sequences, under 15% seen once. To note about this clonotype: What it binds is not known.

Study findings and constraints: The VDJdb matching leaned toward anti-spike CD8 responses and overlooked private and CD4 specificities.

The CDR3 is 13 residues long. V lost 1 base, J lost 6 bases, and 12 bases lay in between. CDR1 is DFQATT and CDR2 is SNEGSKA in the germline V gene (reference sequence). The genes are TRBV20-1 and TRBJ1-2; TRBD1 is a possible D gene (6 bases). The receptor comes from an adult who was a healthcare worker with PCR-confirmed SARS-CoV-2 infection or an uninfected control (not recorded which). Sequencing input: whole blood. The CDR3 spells CSARVRGLDGYTF. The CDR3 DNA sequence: TGCAGTGCTAGAGTCCGGGGGCTTGATGGCTACACCTTC.